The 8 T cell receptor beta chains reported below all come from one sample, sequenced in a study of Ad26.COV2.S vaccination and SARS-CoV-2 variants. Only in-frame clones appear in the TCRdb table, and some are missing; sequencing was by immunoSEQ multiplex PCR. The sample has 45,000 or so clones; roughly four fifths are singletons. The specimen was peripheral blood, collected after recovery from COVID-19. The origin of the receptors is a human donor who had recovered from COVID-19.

In nucleotides, the CDR3 is TGTGCCAGCAGCGCTAAAAGGAGGACGGACGCCAGAGATACGCAGTATTTT. Translated: CASSAKRRTDARDTQYF. The genes are TRBV9 and TRBJ2-3; tentatively, D is TRBD2 (5 bases). The V gene lost 3 bases and the J gene lost 5 bases, with 22 bases spanning the gap. Germline CDR1 SGDLS, CDR2 YYNGEE. The CDR3 totals 17 residues.

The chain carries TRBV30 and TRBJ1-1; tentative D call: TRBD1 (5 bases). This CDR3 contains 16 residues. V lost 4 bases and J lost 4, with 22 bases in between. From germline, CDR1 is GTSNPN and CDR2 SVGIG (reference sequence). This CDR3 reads CAWTPKGAGLRTEAFF. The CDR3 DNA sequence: TGTGCCTGGACCCCCAAAGGGGCAGGGCTTCGCACTGAAGCTTTCTTT. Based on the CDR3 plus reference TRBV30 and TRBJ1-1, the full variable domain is SQTIHQWPATLVQPVGSPLSLECTVEGTSNPNLYWYRQAAGRGLQLLFYSVGIGQISSEVPQNLSASRPQDRQFILSSKKLLLSDSGFYLCAWTPKGAGLRTEAFFGQGTRLTVV.

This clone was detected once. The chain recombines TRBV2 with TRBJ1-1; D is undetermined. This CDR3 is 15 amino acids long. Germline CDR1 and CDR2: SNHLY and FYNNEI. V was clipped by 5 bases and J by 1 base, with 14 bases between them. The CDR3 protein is CASSPRRRANTEAFF. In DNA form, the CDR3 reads TGTGCCAGCAGTCCGCGGCGGAGGGCGAACACTGAAGCTTTCTTT.

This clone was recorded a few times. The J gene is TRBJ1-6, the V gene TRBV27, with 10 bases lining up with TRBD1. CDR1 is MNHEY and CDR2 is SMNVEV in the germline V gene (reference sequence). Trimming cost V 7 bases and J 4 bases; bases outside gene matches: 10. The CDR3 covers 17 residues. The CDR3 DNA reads TGTGCCAGCAAACCTTCGGACAGGGGGAAATATAATTCACCCCTCCACTTT. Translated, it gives CASKPSDRGKYNSPLHF.

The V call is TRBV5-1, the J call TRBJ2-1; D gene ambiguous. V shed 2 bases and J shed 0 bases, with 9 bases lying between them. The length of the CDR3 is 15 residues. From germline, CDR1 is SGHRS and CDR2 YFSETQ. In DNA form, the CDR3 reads TGCGCCAGCAGCTTAGAGTCGAGCTCCTACAATGAGCAGTTCTTC. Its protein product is CASSLESSSYNEQFF.

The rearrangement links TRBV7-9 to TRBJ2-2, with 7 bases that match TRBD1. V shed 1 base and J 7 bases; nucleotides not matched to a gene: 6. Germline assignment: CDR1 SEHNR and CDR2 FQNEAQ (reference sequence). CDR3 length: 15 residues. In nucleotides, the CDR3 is TGTGCCAGCAGCTTAGAACGACAGGGACACGGGGAGCTGTTTTTT. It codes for CASSLERQGHGELFF.

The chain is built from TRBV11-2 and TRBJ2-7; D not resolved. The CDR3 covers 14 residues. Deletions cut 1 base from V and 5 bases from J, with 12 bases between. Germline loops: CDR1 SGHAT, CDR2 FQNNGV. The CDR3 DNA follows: TGTGCCAGCAGCTTAGCTTTACCCCCCAACGAGCAGTACTTC. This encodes CASSLALPPNEQYF.

CDR3 sequence (DNA): TGTGCCAGCAGTTCCCTTCGGGAAGCTTTCTTT. Amino acids: CASSSLREAFF. The chain carries TRBV7-2 and TRBJ1-1, with D unclear. The CDR3 has 11 amino acids. Deletions cut 6 bases from V and 8 bases from J, with 10 bases between. CDR1 and CDR2 from the germline V gene are SGHTA and FQGNSA.